What follows describes a single T cell receptor beta chain. Its target is not known. Here immunoSEQ multiplex PCR was the method, and the copy in TCRdb shows in-frame clones only, minus some. The table lists some 68,000 clones, over 80% of them singletons. The sample comes from a study of Tregs in tolerant kidney transplant recipients. Study-wide findings and caveats: No direct test of biological reproducibility was done here. Few patients were studied, so findings need validation in larger groups.

The clonotype comes from a human donor in good health. The source material was CD4+ T cells from blood.

The CDR3 reads CATSRARGSDSPLHF. CDR3 in DNA: TGTGCCACCAGCAGAGCACGGGGCTCAGATTCACCCCTCCACTTT. The chain recombines TRBV15 with TRBJ1-6; the D gene is possibly TRBD1 (5 bases). The V end lost 1 base, the J end lost 8 bases, and 12 bases lay between the germline ends. The CDR3 has 15 amino acids. The germline V gene has CDR1 LNHNV and CDR2 YYDKDF (reference sequence).